This TCR beta chain is from a study of T-cell memory formation after mild COVID-19. Across the whole study: The TCR clusters were mostly specific to one donor.

TCR alpha and TCR beta cDNA libraries carrying sample barcodes and UMIs were produced by 5'RACE using constant-segment primers. TCRdb reprocessed the 5' RACE reads with MiXCR, giving one entry per CDR3 protein. In the table there are 500,000 to 550,000 distinct CDR3 sequences, roughly 22% of which are singletons. The study, taken as a whole, reports: Of the contracting clones, CD4+ ones lay mainly in CM and EM, and CD8+ ones in EMRA.

The germline V gene encodes CDR1 DFQATT and CDR2 SNEGSKA (reference sequence). Trimming at V came to 3 bases and at J to 2 bases, leaving 6 bases not matched to a gene. The CDR3 extends over 15 amino acids. Regarding this clonotype: Its cognate antigen is unknown.

The receptor was derived from an adult woman who had mild COVID-19 (a few samples of this study predate the infection). Cell type and time point are not known. The chain combines TRBV20-1 with TRBJ2-3, with 9 bases that match TRBD2. The source material was PBMCs or a T cell subset sorted from them (not recorded which). This chain's CDR3 is CSASAQRGDTDTQYF. CDR3 nucleotides: TGCAGTGCTAGCGCGCAGCGGGGGGACACAGATACGCAGTATTTT.